This TCR beta chain originates from a study of control samples from healthy donors and cancer patients. Here immunoSEQ multiplex PCR was the method, and the copy in TCRdb shows in-frame clones only, minus some. The table includes some 150,000 clones, roughly 94% detected once. V dropped 6 bases and J dropped 3 bases, with 12 bases sitting between them. Germline V CDR1 and CDR2: SGHDT, YYEEEE. The CDR3 is made up of 13 amino acids. The TCR comes from a man aged 60 to 69 with colorectal cancer. Sequenced input: PBMCs. This chain joins TRBV5-6 and TRBJ1-2; D is unclear. The CDR3 sequence: CASNPGIHYGYTF. DNA for the CDR3: TGTGCCAGCAACCCCGGGATTCACTATGGCTACACCTTC.